The present T cell receptor (beta chain) was sequenced within a study of post-analysis software for immune sequencing data. Study information: Clinical courses comprised relapsing-remitting, secondary progressive and progressive-relapsing multiple sclerosis. Study findings and constraints: Significantly lower normalized Chao1 diversity was seen in multiple sclerosis patients than in controls. Roughly five TRBV segments appeared more often in patients than in controls, and TRBV5-6, TRBV5-1 and TRBV20-1 were among these.

Sequencing libraries made from TCR beta cDNA carried unique molecular identifiers. There were 1 to 10 million T cells, and around 500,000 cDNA molecules came from them. TCRdb used MiXCR to reprocess the PCR reads, holding one entry per CDR3 protein. The sample has roughly 180,000 distinct CDR3 sequences; approximately 30% are singletons. Germline CDR1 PRHDT, CDR2 FYEKMQ (reference sequence). CDR3 size: 15 residues. On this clonotype itself: Its target is not known. Germline and junction disagree at one end, which may indicate a read error.

The source material was blood. The J gene is TRBJ2-1, the V gene TRBV13, with TRBD1 matching 8 bases. This TCR was sampled from a girl between 5 and 17 years old with multiple sclerosis. The DNA for the CDR3 is TGTGCCTGCAGCTTAACGACAGGGGTTTACAATGAGCAGTTCTTC. As protein: CACSLTTGVYNEQFF.